This T cell receptor beta chain stems from a study of tumor-infiltrating lymphocytes in primary liver carcinoma. Whole-study context: The yield of productive TCRbeta reads per sample was roughly 3.65 to 7.13 million and was similar across tissue types.

Germline V gene lookup returns CDR1 MNHNY and CDR2 SVGAGI (reference sequence). The CDR3 extends over 14 amino acids. The junction had 9 bases not matched to a gene; V was cut back by 7 bases and J by 5 bases. Co-extraction of both nucleic acids (RNA and DNA) used about 20-33 mg of unsorted bulk tissue. Every single tumor sample held over 90% viable tumor cells. Using a constant-region primer together with ProtoScript II reverse transcriptase, TCR beta cDNA was made from about 500 ng of total RNA. Three nested multiplex PCR rounds, a slightly modified ARM-PCR, produced the libraries for TCR beta. TRBV1-TRBV30 forward primers and a C-beta reverse primer were used in the first two PCR rounds, which each ran for 9 to 10 cycles. TCRdb analysed the multiplex PCR reads with MiXCR anew, one entry per CDR3 protein. The table includes approximately 54,000 distinct CDR3 sequences, roughly 77% detected once.

This clonotype was found many times. The sequence was obtained from a man aged 35-49 years with primary liver carcinoma and hepatitis B virus infection. The sequencing sample was made of liver tumor tissue from sampling region 2. Subset here: tumor region T2, inferior pole. The chain is built from TRBV6-6 and TRBJ1-2; 8 bases line up with TRBD1. CDR3 loop: CASNPDRAGYGYTF. The CDR3 DNA reads as TGTGCCAGCAACCCGGACAGGGCGGGGTATGGCTACACCTTC.